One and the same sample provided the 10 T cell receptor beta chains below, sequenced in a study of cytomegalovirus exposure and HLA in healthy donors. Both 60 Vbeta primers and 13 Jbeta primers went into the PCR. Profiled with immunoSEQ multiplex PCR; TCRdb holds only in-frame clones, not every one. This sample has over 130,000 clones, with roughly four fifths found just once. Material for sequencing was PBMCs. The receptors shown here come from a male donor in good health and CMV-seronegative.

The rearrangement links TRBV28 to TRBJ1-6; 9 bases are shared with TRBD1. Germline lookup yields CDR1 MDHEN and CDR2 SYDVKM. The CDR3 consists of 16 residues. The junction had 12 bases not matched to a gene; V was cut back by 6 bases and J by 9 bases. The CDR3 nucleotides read TGTGCCAGCAGGTCCCCGGGACAGGGTCTTCGTTCACCCCTCCACTTT. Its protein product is CASRSPGQGLRSPLHF.

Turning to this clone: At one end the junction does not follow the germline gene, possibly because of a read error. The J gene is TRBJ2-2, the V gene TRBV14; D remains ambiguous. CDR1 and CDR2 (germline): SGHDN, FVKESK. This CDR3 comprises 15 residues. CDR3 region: CASSQFLSNSGELFF. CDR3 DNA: TGTGCCAGCAGCCAATTTTTGAGCAACAGCGGGGAGCTGTTTTTT. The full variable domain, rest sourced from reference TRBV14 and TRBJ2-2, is EAGVTQFPSHSVIEKGQTVTLRCDPISGHDNLYWYRRVMGKEIKFLLHFVKESKQDESGMPNNRFLAERTGGTYSTLKVQPAELEDSGVYFCASSQFLSNSGELFFGEGSRLTVL.

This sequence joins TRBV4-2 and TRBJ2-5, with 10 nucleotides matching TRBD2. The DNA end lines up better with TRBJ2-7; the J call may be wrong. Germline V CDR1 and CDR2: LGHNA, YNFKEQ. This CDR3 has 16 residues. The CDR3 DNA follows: TGTGCCAGCAGCCAAGACCCTAGCGGGAGTATCTACGAGCAGTACTTC. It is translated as CASSQDPSGSIYEQYF.

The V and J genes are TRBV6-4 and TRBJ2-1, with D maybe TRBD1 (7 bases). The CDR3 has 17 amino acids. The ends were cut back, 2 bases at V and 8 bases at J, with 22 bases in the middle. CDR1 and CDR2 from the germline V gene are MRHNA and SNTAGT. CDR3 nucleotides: TGTGCCAGCAGTGACGCCAGGGGGGTTTTCTCTTTCTATGAGCAGTTCTTC. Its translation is CASSDARGVFSFYEQFF.

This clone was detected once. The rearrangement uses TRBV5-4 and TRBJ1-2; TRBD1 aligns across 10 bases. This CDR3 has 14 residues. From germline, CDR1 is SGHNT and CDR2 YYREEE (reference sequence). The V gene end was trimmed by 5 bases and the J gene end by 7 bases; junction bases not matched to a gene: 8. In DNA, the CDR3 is TGTGCCAGCAGACTGGACAGGGGGTGGTCTGGCTACACCTTC. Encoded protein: CASRLDRGWSGYTF.

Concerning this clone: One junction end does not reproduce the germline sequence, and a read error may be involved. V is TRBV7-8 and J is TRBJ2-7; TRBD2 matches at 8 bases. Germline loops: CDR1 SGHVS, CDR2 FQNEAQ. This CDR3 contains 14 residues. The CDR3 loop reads CASSFASSGIPIPF. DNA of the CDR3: TGTGCCAGCAGCTTCGCTAGTAGCGGGATTCCTATACCCTTC. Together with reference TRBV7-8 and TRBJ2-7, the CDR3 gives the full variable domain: GAGVSQSPRYKVAKRGQDVALRCDPISGHVSLFWYQQALGQGPEFLTYFQNEAQLDKSGLPSDRFFAERPEGSVSTLKIQRTQQEDSAVYLCASSFASSGIPIPFGPGTRLTVT.

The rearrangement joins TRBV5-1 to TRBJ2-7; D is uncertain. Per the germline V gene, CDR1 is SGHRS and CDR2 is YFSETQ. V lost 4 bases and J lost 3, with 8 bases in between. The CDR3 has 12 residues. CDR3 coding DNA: TGCGCCAGCAGCCCGGTTGGCTACGAGCAGTACTTC. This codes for CASSPVGYEQYF.

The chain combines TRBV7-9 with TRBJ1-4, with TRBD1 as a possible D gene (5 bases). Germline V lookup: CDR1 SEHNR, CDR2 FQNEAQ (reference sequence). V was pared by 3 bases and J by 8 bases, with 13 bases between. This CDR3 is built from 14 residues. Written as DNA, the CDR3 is TGTGCCAGCAGCTTCTGGGGGGTCGAAGAAAAACTGTTTTTT. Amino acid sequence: CASSFWGVEEKLFF.

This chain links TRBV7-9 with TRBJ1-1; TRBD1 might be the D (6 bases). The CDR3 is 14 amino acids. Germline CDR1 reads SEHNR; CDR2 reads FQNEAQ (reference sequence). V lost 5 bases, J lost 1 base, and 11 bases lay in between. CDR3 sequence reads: CASSPRDKNTEAFF. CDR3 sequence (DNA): TGTGCCAGCAGCCCACGGGACAAGAACACTGAAGCTTTCTTT. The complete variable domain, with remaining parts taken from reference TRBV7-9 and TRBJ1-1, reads DTGVSQNPRHKITKRGQNVTFRCDPISEHNRLYWYRQTLGQGPEFLTYFQNEAQLEKSRLLSDRFSAERPKGSFSTLEIQRTEQGDSAMYLCASSPRDKNTEAFFGQGTRLTVV.

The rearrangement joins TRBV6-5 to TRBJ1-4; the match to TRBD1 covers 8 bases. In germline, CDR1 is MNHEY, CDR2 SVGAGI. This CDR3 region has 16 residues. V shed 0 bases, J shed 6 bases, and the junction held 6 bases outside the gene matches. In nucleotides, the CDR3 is TGTGCCAGCAGTTACTCATGGACAGGGACGGATGAAAAACTGTTTTTT. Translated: CASSYSWTGTDEKLFF.